The rows below give T cell receptor beta chains drawn from one sample of a study of spatial heterogeneity in lung cancer. Each CDR3 protein gets one entry after TCRdb re-called the 5' RACE reads with MiXCR. This sample has tens of thousands of distinct CDR3 sequences, with about 5.6% found just once. This specimen was PBMCs, taken at follow-up. The receptors derive from a male donor with early-stage non-small cell lung cancer. Both conserved end residues are part of each CDR3. The D gene is left open where the match is weak. Only part of the rows carry a size: once, few, many, or a class if the clone is expanded.

TRBV29-1 | many | . | CSVDGSYEQYF
TRBV18 | many | TRBD2 | CASSTTGGRTQYF
TRBV7-9 | few | . | CASSRGGYTF
TRBV7-9 | many | . | CASSSLEGPNNEQFF
TRBV19 | many | TRBD2 | CASSIQAGIRETQYF
TRBV20-1 | . | . | CSATASRGAFF
TRBV6-1 | many | TRBD1 | CASSEARPGQGNTDTQYF
TRBV7-9 | many | . | CASSVGPRETQYF
TRBV12-5 | few | . | CASRMTGFQETQYF
TRBV7-3 | . | TRBD1 | CASSTQQGARGAEAFF
TRBV19 | few | TRBD2 | CASSLTSATSYNEQFF
TRBV20-1 | medium-sized | . | CSAARGQVQNEQFF
TRBV7-2 | many | TRBD2 | CASSLQGTSGRETQYF
TRBV23-1 | few | . | CASSQTRERPHVLTF
TRBV7-6 | . | . | CASSLGAGIEETQYF
TRBV7-3 | . | . | CASSLRGEPNEQFF
TRBV7-9 | few | . | CASSLETRGTGELFF
TRBV7-9 | many | TRBD2 | CASSRGSLAGGETQYF
TRBV18 | many | . | CASSPQGAPSDEKLFF
TRBV3-1 | many | . | CASEASYSNQPQHF
TRBV5-4 | . | . | CASSSAGTPRGGYTF
TRBV6-1 | . | . | CASGGGRSSGNTIYF
TRBV6-1 | . | TRBD2 | CASRTSGNNEQFF
TRBV6-5 | once | . | CTSRANSNQPQHF
TRBV10-3 | . | . | CAISGPLVGQAHYGYTF
TRBV7-2 | few | . | CASSLDSGGPGANYGYTF
TRBV6-2/TRBV6-3 | many | . | CASSYSLQGGKNIQYF
TRBV20-1 | many | . | CSARGLGTQYF
TRBV6-5 | few | . | CASSYSGQFHEQYF
TRBV9 | many | . | CASSVADLGETQYF
TRBV4-1 | . | . | CASTTGQNTGELFF
TRBV9 | many | TRBD1 | CASRPKQGAAGEQFF
TRBV6-4 | many | TRBD2 | CASSRTGTRGETQYF
TRBV20-1 | many | . | CSAGPPRAFYNEQFF
TRBV5-1 | . | . | CASSPRVRETQYF
TRBV6-2/TRBV6-3 | many | . | CASRLTGRTGELFF
TRBV20-1 | few | TRBD1 | CSAPTQGRSTGEPFF
TRBV7-9 | . | . | CASSLVGRGEKLFF
TRBV10-3 | many | . | CAISAQGDEKLFF
TRBV20-1 | many | . | CSAPSDTNNEQFF
TRBV20-1 | many | . | CSARPWGTGELFF
TRBV20-1 | many | . | CSARDASAEAFF
TRBV20-1 | few | . | CSALALGWRETQYF
TRBV4-3 | many | . | CASSQDFQERETQYF
TRBV4-2 | many | . | CASSQVLRGYEQFF
TRBV7-9 | many | . | CASSFGNEQFF
TRBV6-1 | many | . | CASSGQGSWLAITDTQYF
TRBV18 | . | . | CASSPPGAGFNEQFF
TRBV5-6 | few | . | CASSLFGDHPGETQYF
TRBV18 | few | TRBD2 | CASSKLPGGAEDTQYF
TRBV6-6 | . | TRBD2 | CASSPGGGWTGELFF
TRBV12-3/TRBV12-4 | many | TRBD2 | CASSLKRETAQYF
TRBV6-6 | many | TRBD1 | CASSYSGQGNYGYTF
TRBV5-4 | many | . | CASSPDLGASDEQFF